This T cell receptor (beta chain) appears in the sequencing data of a study of radiotherapy plus CTLA-4 blockade in lung cancer. Repertoires were generated with immunoSEQ multiplex PCR, while TCRdb's copy carries only in-frame clones and drops some. Counted here are tens of thousands of clones, 70% to 80% occurring once; the ten biggest clones make up 10%. This clonotype was obtained from a human donor with non-small cell lung cancer who had a complete response to radiotherapy plus ipilimumab. This sample comprised peripheral blood, obtained from a patient treated with radiotherapy plus ipilimumab.

In DNA, the CDR3 is TGTGCCATCAGTGAGTCCTACAGGGGCGGCTACACCTTC. It codes for CAISESYRGGYTF. The chain links TRBV10-3 to TRBJ1-2, with 7 bases matching TRBD1. CDR1 ENHRY and CDR2 SYGVKD come from the germline V gene. CDR3 length equals 13 residues. With 0 bases clipped from V and 8 bases from J, the junction kept 3 bases outside the gene matches.